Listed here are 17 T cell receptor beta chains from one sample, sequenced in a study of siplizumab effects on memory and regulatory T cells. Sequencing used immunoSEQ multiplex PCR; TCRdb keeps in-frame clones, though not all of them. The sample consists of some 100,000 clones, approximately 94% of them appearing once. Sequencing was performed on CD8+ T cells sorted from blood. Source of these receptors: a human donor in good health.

The CDR3 is CASSLASREGTEAFF. CDR3 in DNA: TGCGCCAGCAGCTTGGCCTCCAGGGAGGGCACTGAAGCTTTCTTT. The V gene is TRBV5-1, the J gene TRBJ1-1; TRBD1 is a possible D gene (5 bases). The CDR3 extends over 15 amino acids. V shed 0 bases and J shed 4 bases, with 13 bases lying between them. The germline CDR1 and CDR2 sequences are SGHRS and YFSETQ.

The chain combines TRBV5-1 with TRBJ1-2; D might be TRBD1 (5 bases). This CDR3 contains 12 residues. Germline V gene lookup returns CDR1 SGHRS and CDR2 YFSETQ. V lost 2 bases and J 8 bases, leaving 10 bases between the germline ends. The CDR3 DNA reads TGCGCCAGCAGCTTCTCAGGGAACGGCTACACCTTC. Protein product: CASSFSGNGYTF.

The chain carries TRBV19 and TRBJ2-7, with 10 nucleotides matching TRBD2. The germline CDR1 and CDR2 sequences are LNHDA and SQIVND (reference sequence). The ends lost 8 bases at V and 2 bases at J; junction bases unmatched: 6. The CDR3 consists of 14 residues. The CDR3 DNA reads TGTGCCAGTTCTCTAGCGGGAGCGACCTACGAGCAGTACTTC. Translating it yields CASSLAGATYEQYF.

The CDR3: CASSYSQPGETQYF. In DNA, the CDR3 is TGTGCCAGCAGTTACTCACAGCCCGGGGAGACCCAGTACTTC. The chain links TRBV6-5 to TRBJ2-5, with D hard to call. This CDR3 region has 14 residues. Germline V gene lookup returns CDR1 MNHEY and CDR2 SVGAGI. With 0 bases removed from V and 5 bases from J, the gap between germline ends came to 10 bases.

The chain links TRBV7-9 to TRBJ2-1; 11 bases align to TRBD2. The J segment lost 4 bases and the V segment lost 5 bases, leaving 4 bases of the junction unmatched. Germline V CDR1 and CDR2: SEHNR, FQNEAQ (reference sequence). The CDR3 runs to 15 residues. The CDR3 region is CASSTGLAVYNEQFF. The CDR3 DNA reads TGTGCCAGCAGCACGGGACTAGCGGTATACAATGAGCAGTTCTTC.

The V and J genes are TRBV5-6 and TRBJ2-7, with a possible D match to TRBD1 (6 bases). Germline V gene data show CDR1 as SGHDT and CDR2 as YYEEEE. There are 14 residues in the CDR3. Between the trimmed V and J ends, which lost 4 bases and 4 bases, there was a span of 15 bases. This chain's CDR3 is CASSLGQRSYEQYF. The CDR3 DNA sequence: TGTGCCAGCAGCCTAGGACAGAGATCTTACGAGCAGTACTTC.

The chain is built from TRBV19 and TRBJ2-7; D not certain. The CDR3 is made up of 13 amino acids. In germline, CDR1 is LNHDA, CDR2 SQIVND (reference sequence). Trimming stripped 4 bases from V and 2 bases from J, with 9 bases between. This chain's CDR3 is CASSNRHPYEQYF. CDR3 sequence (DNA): TGTGCCAGTAGTAATCGACACCCCTACGAGCAGTACTTC.

CDR3 amino acids: CAWRQTDELGSEAFF. The CDR3 DNA reads as TGTGCCTGGAGGCAGACGGACGAACTCGGCTCTGAAGCTTTCTTT. The V gene is TRBV30, the J gene TRBJ1-1, with D unresolved. The CDR3 sequence is 15 residues long. The V and J ends lost 3 bases and 6 bases respectively, with 20 bases between them. Germline values: CDR1 GTSNPN, CDR2 SVGIG (reference sequence).

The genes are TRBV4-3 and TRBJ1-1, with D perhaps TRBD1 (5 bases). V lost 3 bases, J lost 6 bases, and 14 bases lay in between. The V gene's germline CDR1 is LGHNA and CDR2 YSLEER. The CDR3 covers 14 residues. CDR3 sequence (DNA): TGCGCCAGCAGCCATCCCGGGACTATGGCTGAAGCTTTCTTT. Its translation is CASSHPGTMAEAFF.

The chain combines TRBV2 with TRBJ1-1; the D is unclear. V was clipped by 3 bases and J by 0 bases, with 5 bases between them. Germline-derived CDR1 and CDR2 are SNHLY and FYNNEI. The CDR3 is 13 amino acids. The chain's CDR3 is CASSDGLNTEAFF. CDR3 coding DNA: TGTGCCAGCAGTGATGGGCTGAACACTGAAGCTTTCTTT.

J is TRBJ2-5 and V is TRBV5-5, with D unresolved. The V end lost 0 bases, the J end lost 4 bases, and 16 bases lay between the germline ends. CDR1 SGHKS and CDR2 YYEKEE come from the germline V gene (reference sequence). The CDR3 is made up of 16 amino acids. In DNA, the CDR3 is TGTGCCAGCAGCTTGGCACAAACCATAAACCTAGAGACCCAGTACTTC. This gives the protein CASSLAQTINLETQYF. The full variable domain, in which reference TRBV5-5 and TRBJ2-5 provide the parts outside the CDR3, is DAGVTQSPTHLIKTRGQQVTLRCSPISGHKSVSWYQQVLGQGPQFIFQYYEKEERGRGNFPDRFSARQFPNYSSELNVNALLLGDSALYLCASSLAQTINLETQYFGPGTRLLVL.

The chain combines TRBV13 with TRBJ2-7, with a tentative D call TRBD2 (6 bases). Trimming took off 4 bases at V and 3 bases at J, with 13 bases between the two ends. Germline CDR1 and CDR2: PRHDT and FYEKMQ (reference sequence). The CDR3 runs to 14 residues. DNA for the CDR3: TGTGCCAGCAGCTCCCGCGGGACTTACTACGAGCAGTACTTC. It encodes CASSSRGTYYEQYF.

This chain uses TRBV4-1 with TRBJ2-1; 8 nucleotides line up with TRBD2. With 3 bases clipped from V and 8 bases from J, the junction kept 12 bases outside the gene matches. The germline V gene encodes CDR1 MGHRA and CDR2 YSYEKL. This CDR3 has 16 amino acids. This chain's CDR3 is CASSHGSGSGRDEQFF. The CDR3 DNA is TGCGCCAGCAGCCACGGGAGCGGGAGTGGGAGAGATGAGCAGTTCTTC.

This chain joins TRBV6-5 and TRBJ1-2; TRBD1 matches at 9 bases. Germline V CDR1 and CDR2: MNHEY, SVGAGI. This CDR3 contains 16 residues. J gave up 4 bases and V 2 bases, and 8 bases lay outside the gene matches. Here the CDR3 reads CASSYPPGTGSYGYTF. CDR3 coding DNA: TGTGCCAGCAGTTACCCCCCGGGGACAGGGTCCTATGGCTACACCTTC.

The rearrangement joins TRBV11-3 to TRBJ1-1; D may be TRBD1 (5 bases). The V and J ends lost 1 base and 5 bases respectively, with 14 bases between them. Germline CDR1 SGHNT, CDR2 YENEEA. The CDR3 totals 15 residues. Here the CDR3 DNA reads TGTGCCAGCAGCTTAGCTACGGACATTAAAACTGAAGCTTTCTTT. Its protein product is CASSLATDIKTEAFF.

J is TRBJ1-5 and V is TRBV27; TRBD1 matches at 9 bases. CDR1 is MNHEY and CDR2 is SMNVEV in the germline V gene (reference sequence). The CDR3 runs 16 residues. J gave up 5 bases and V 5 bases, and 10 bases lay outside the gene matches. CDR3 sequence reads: CASSEAGTGFDQPQHF. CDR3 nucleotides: TGTGCCAGCAGTGAAGCCGGGACAGGGTTTGATCAGCCCCAGCATTTT.

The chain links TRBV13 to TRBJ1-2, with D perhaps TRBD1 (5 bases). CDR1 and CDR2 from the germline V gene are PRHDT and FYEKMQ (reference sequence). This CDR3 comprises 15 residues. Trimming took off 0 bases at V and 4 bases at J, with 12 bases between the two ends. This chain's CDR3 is CASSLGDIGRYGYTF. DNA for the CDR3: TGTGCCAGCAGCTTAGGGGACATCGGCCGCTATGGCTACACCTTC.